Shown below are 4 T cell receptor beta chains from a single sample sequenced in a study of blood T cell repertoires in COVID-19. TCRdb's copy holds only in-frame clones and misses some; the assay was immunoSEQ multiplex PCR. The sample lists about 300,000 clones, 85% occurring once. Sequencing was performed on PBMCs or T cells enriched from blood (not recorded which). These receptors were taken from a woman aged 45-65 years who had recovered from COVID-19.

CDR3 protein: CASSLGQDYGYTF. CDR3 DNA: TGTGCCAGCAGCTTGGGACAGGACTATGGCTACACCTTC. The rearrangement uses TRBV7-3 and TRBJ1-2, with TRBD1 matching 8 bases. Losses at the gene ends were 3 bases for V and 3 bases for J; bases not matched to a gene: 0. Germline lookup yields CDR1 SGHTA and CDR2 FQGTGA. CDR3 length: 13 amino acids.

The chain combines TRBV18 with TRBJ2-1, with 9 positions matching TRBD1. The germline V gene has CDR1 KGHSH and CDR2 LQKENI. V trimming: 5 bases; J trimming: 8 bases; junction bases outside the gene matches: 7. This CDR3 spans 14 amino acids. Here the CDR3 reads CASSSRDRVYEQFF. CDR3 DNA: TGTGCCAGCTCAAGCCGGGACAGGGTATATGAGCAGTTCTTC.

This clone was counted a single time. The chain recombines TRBV24-1 with TRBJ2-1, with a tentative D call TRBD2 (5 bases). CDR3 length equals 13 residues. Per the germline V gene, CDR1 is KGHDR and CDR2 is SFDVKD. Trimming took 0 bases from V and 9 from J, leaving 8 bases between them. The CDR3 protein is CATSDLLGSEQFF. The CDR3 region has the DNA TGTGCCACCAGTGATTTGCTGGGGAGTGAGCAGTTCTTC.

The chain is built from TRBV2 and TRBJ1-3; TRBD1 is a possible D gene (6 bases). In germline, CDR1 is SNHLY, CDR2 FYNNEI. Trimming pared 7 bases from V and 0 bases from J, leaving 7 bases between. The CDR3 sequence is 13 residues long. This CDR3 reads CASKQGSGNTIYF. CDR3 nucleotide sequence: TGTGCCAGCAAACAGGGCTCTGGAAACACCATATATTTT.